Listed below are T cell receptor beta chains from one sample, sequenced in a study of graft-versus-host responses after intestinal transplantation. The table came from immunoSEQ multiplex PCR; TCRdb's copy has only in-frame clones and leaves some out. The sample has over 10,000 clones; under 95% are singletons. This sample comprised PBMCs, obtained roughly 1,000 days after intestinal transplantation. These receptors originate from a human patient who received an intestinal transplant, so some T cells may come from the graft donor. Each CDR3 is given with its conserved first and last residue. D genes are given only for firm matches. A clone size is listed for some rows: how often the clone was seen (once, few, many), or a class if it is expanded.

J: TRBJ2-3
D: TRBD2
size: -
V: TRBV29-1
CDR3: CSVELGRGATDTQYF
DNA: TGCAGCGTTGAATTGGGGCGGGGGGCAACAGATACGCAGTATTTT

J: TRBJ1-2
D: TRBD1
size: -
V: TRBV19
CDR3: CASRAGQFYGYTF
DNA: TGTGCCAGTAGGGCGGGACAGTTTTATGGCTACACCTTC

J: TRBJ2-5
D: -
size: -
V: TRBV15
CDR3: CATSRVEGETQYF
DNA: TGTGCCACCAGCAGAGTGGAGGGGGAGACCCAGTACTTC

J: TRBJ2-5
D: TRBD1
size: -
V: TRBV10-3
CDR3: CAISPTGVGETQYF
DNA: TGTGCCATCAGCCCCACAGGGGTTGGGGAGACCCAGTACTTC

J: TRBJ2-3
D: TRBD2
size: once
V: TRBV5-1
CDR3: CASSGGGFVLTDTQYF
DNA: TGCGCCAGCAGCGGCGGGGGTTTCGTCCTCACAGATACGCAGTATTTT

J: TRBJ2-7
D: -
size: -
V: TRBV2
CDR3: CASSVRAATYEQYF
DNA: TGTGCCAGCAGTGTTAGGGCAGCTACCTACGAGCAGTACTTC

J: TRBJ2-5
D: TRBD2
size: -
V: TRBV5-6
CDR3: CASSPAGGNQETQYF
DNA: TGTGCCAGCAGCCCAGCGGGGGGCAACCAAGAGACCCAGTACTTC

J: TRBJ1-3
D: -
size: -
V: TRBV19
CDR3: CASSRRDSGNTIYF
DNA: TGTGCCAGTAGTCGTAGGGACTCTGGAAACACCATATATTTT

J: TRBJ2-2
D: TRBD2
size: once
V: TRBV2
CDR3: CATGLALANTGELFF
DNA: TGTGCCACAGGACTAGCGCTCGCGAACACCGGGGAGCTGTTTTTT

J: TRBJ2-1
D: TRBD2
size: -
V: TRBV9
CDR3: CASTSTSFSYNEQFF
DNA: TGTGCCAGCACCTCGACTAGCTTCTCCTACAATGAGCAGTTCTTC

J: TRBJ1-3
D: -
size: -
V: TRBV9
CDR3: CASSPEGGGNTIYF
DNA: TGTGCCAGCAGCCCCGAAGGGGGGGGAAACACCATATATTTT

J: TRBJ2-7
D: -
size: -
V: TRBV6-5
CDR3: CASNGPYEQYF
DNA: TGTGCCAGCAACGGGCCCTACGAGCAGTACTTC

J: TRBJ1-2
D: -
size: -
V: TRBV7-9
CDR3: CASSLVRGFYGYTF
DNA: TGTGCCAGCAGCTTAGTCCGGGGGTTCTATGGCTACACCTTC

J: TRBJ1-2
D: -
size: once
V: TRBV30
CDR3: CAWSVRRAFNYGYTF
DNA: TGTGCCTGGAGTGTACGCCGTGCCTTTAACTATGGCTACACCTTC

J: TRBJ1-1
D: -
size: -
V: TRBV11-3
CDR3: CASSPRGYSDTEAFF
DNA: TGTGCCAGCAGCCCTAGAGGTTATTCCGACACTGAAGCTTTCTTT

J: TRBJ1-1
D: -
size: -
V: TRBV6-4
CDR3: CASSDRLGNTEAFF
DNA: TGTGCCAGCAGTGACCGGCTGGGGAACACTGAAGCTTTCTTT

J: TRBJ1-6
D: -
size: few
V: TRBV5-1
CDR3: CASSPRGVSPLHF
DNA: TGCGCCAGCAGCCCACGGGGGGTCTCACCCCTCCACTTT

J: TRBJ1-2
D: -
size: -
V: TRBV11-1
CDR3: CASSLDAWDGYTF
DNA: TGTGCCAGCAGCTTAGACGCGTGGGATGGCTACACCTTC

J: TRBJ2-6
D: -
size: -
V: TRBV5-1
CDR3: CASSLWRAGANVLTF
DNA: TGCGCCAGCAGCTTGTGGAGGGCTGGGGCCAACGTCCTGACTTTC

J: TRBJ1-1
D: -
size: -
V: TRBV5-6
CDR3: CASSLGTSSYTEAFF
DNA: TGTGCCAGCAGCTTGGGAACCAGCTCTTACACTGAAGCTTTCTTT

J: TRBJ1-2
D: -
size: few
V: TRBV10-3
CDR3: CAISESRDGYGYTF
DNA: TGTGCCATCAGTGAGTCGAGGGACGGCTATGGCTACACCTTC

J: TRBJ1-1
D: TRBD1
size: -
V: TRBV19
CDR3: CASNPGQLNEAFF
DNA: TGTGCCAGTAACCCGGGACAGCTAAATGAAGCTTTCTTT

J: TRBJ1-1
D: -
size: -
V: TRBV11-2
CDR3: CASSLDQRGNTEAFF
DNA: TGTGCCAGCAGCTTAGATCAGAGGGGGAACACTGAAGCTTTCTTT

J: TRBJ1-1
D: -
size: -
V: TRBV4-3
CDR3: CASSQVGGTEAFF
DNA: TGCGCCAGCAGCCAAGTGGGGGGTACTGAAGCTTTCTTT

J: TRBJ2-4
D: -
size: once
V: TRBV29-1
CDR3: CSVVPRWFGAKNIQYF
DNA: TGCAGCGTTGTCCCCCGTTGGTTTGGGGCCAAAAACATTCAGTACTTC

J: TRBJ1-2
D: -
size: -
V: TRBV11-1
CDR3: CASSPRTAQSYGYTF
DNA: TGTGCCAGCAGCCCCCGGACAGCCCAATCCTATGGCTACACCTTC

J: TRBJ2-5
D: TRBD2
size: -
V: TRBV6-5
CDR3: CASSYSGLGDWETQYF
DNA: TGTGCCAGCAGTTACTCGGGACTAGGGGATTGGGAGACCCAGTACTTC

J: TRBJ1-2
D: TRBD1
size: -
V: TRBV7-6
CDR3: CASSSTGGGLGGYTF
DNA: TGTGCCAGCAGCTCGACAGGGGGCGGTCTAGGGGGCTACACCTTC

J: TRBJ2-7
D: -
size: -
V: TRBV5-8
CDR3: CASTGGVYYEQYF
DNA: TGTGCCAGCACCGGAGGGGTCTACTACGAGCAGTACTTC

J: TRBJ2-3
D: -
size: -
V: TRBV5-5
CDR3: CASSFLDTGRTDTQYF
DNA: TGTGCCAGCAGCTTTTTGGACACAGGGCGCACAGATACGCAGTATTTT

J: TRBJ1-3
D: -
size: -
V: TRBV10-3
CDR3: CAISGSRSGNTIYF
DNA: TGTGCCATCAGTGGAAGCCGATCTGGAAACACCATATATTTT

J: TRBJ1-2
D: -
size: once
V: TRBV7-2
CDR3: CASSPRSTNYGYTF
DNA: TGTGCCAGCAGCCCTCGTTCCACCAACTATGGCTACACCTTC

J: TRBJ2-2
D: -
size: -
V: TRBV5-6
CDR3: CASSFGGRGGELFF
DNA: TGTGCCAGCAGCTTTGGGGGGCGAGGCGGGGAGCTGTTTTTT

J: TRBJ1-6
D: TRBD1
size: -
V: TRBV2
CDR3: CASRIETGGASPLHF
DNA: TGTGCCAGCAGGATTGAGACAGGGGGCGCATCACCCCTCCACTTT

J: TRBJ2-7
D: TRBD2
size: -
V: TRBV7-9
CDR3: CASSPGLAGAYEQYF
DNA: TGTGCCAGCAGCCCCGGACTAGCGGGGGCCTACGAGCAGTACTTC

J: TRBJ2-2
D: TRBD2
size: -
V: TRBV6-6
CDR3: CASSYAGGVGGELFF
DNA: TGTGCCAGCAGTTATGCGGGGGGGGTAGGCGGGGAGCTGTTTTTT

J: TRBJ2-7
D: TRBD2
size: -
V: TRBV6-6
CDR3: CASSPGTSFYEQYF
DNA: TGTGCCAGCAGCCCCGGGACTAGCTTCTACGAGCAGTACTTC

J: TRBJ2-7
D: TRBD1
size: -
V: TRBV6-6
CDR3: CAGSGGMPTYEQYF
DNA: TGTGCCGGCTCAGGGGGTATGCCCACCTACGAGCAGTACTTC

J: TRBJ1-2
D: -
size: -
V: TRBV7-3
CDR3: CASSARQDSSYGYTF
DNA: TGTGCCAGCAGCGCGCGACAGGACTCCAGCTATGGCTACACCTTC

J: TRBJ2-1
D: TRBD2
size: -
V: TRBV2
CDR3: CASSAPAGGGGNEQFF
DNA: TGTGCCAGCAGCGCCCCCGCGGGGGGGGGTGGGAATGAGCAGTTCTTC

J: TRBJ2-2
D: -
size: -
V: TRBV7-9
CDR3: CASSETGELFF
DNA: TGTGCCAGCAGCGAAACCGGGGAGCTGTTTTTT

J: TRBJ2-7
D: TRBD2
size: -
V: TRBV6-5
CDR3: CASSRPGLASREQYF
DNA: TGTGCCAGCAGTAGGCCGGGACTAGCGTCCCGGGAGCAGTACTTC

J: TRBJ1-1
D: -
size: -
V: TRBV2
CDR3: CASSPGGGDTEAFF
DNA: TGTGCCAGCAGCCCCGGAGGTGGGGACACTGAAGCTTTCTTT

J: TRBJ2-2
D: TRBD2
size: -
V: TRBV4-1
CDR3: CASSQDPRAAGDHTGELFF
DNA: TGCGCCAGCAGCCAAGATCCGAGGGCAGCGGGGGACCACACCGGGGAGCTGTTTTTT

J: TRBJ1-1
D: -
size: -
V: TRBV7-3
CDR3: CASSLGSNTEAFF
DNA: TGTGCCAGCAGCTTAGGGAGTAACACTGAAGCTTTCTTT

J: TRBJ1-2
D: -
size: -
V: TRBV16
CDR3: CASSQVRDYGYTF
DNA: TGTGCCAGCAGCCAAGTACGGGACTACGGCTACACCTTC

J: TRBJ2-7
D: -
size: -
V: TRBV6-1
CDR3: CASMSGSPYEQYF
DNA: TGTGCCAGCATGTCCGGCTCACCCTACGAGCAGTACTTC

J: TRBJ2-3
D: -
size: -
V: TRBV6-5
CDR3: CASSYLRGSTDTQYF
DNA: TGTGCCAGCAGTTACCTCCGGGGGTCCACAGATACGCAGTATTTT

J: TRBJ2-2
D: -
size: once
V: TRBV5-1
CDR3: CASSLGVGKTYTGELFF
DNA: TGCGCCAGCAGCTTGGGTGTAGGGAAGACGTACACCGGGGAGCTGTTTTTT

J: TRBJ1-1
D: -
size: -
V: TRBV6-1
CDR3: CASSTPRGIITEAFF
DNA: TGTGCCAGCAGTACCCCTCGGGGAATCATCACTGAAGCTTTCTTT

J: TRBJ1-5
D: -
size: once
V: TRBV11-2
CDR3: CASSLEGGMGQPQHF
DNA: TGTGCCAGCAGCTTAGAGGGGGGGATGGGTCAGCCCCAGCATTTT